This T cell receptor beta chain is from a study of spatial heterogeneity in lung cancer. J gave up 11 bases and V 5 bases, and 4 bases lay outside the gene matches. In germline, CDR1 is SGHTA, CDR2 FQGNSA. The CDR3 has 11 amino acids. Sample time point: blood at routine non-recurrence follow-up after resection. Using its own MiXCR run on the 5' RACE reads, TCRdb lists one record per CDR3 protein. This table has thousands of distinct CDR3 sequences, around 52% appearing once. As regards this clonotype: Being off target in a library aimed at alpha chains, this beta chain has a size of little meaning.

The chain recombines TRBV7-2 with TRBJ2-5, with 8 bases that match TRBD1. This sample comprised PBMCs, obtained at follow-up. This TCR was recovered from a male donor with early-stage non-small cell lung cancer. The chain's CDR3 is CASSRDRGQYF. The CDR3, as DNA: TGTGCCAGCAGCCGAGACAGGGGTCAGTACTTC.